A selection of T cell receptor beta chains follows, all from one sample in a study of cytomegalovirus exposure and HLA in healthy donors. Produced via immunoSEQ multiplex PCR; TCRdb's table is partial and in-frame only. Among some 140,000 clones listed, roughly 80% were seen once. Material: PBMCs. The receptors come from a female donor in good health and CMV-seronegative. Both conserved end residues are trimmed from each CDR3. Fields, in order: clone size, V gene, D gene, J gene, CDR3 protein. A D gene is named only where the DNA matches it firmly. Part of the rows lack a size; the others show once, few, many or a class for expanded clones.

NA	TRBV15	NA	TRBJ2-5	ATSLVTELGTQY
few	TRBV4-3	NA	TRBJ2-7	ASSQVPGYEQY
NA	TRBV10-3	TRBD1	TRBJ1-3	AIRGQGAGGNTIY
NA	TRBV19	NA	TRBJ1-3	ASSREGLDGNTIY
few	TRBV5-8	NA	TRBJ2-1	ASSFSGHSYNEQF
NA	TRBV5-4	NA	TRBJ2-7	ASSPSRTRGLYEQY
few	TRBV30	NA	TRBJ1-1	AWSGTVEAF
few	TRBV4-3	NA	TRBJ1-4	ASSQGVTTAINEKLF
NA	TRBV28	NA	TRBJ1-1	ASSSSGNLANTEAF
NA	TRBV6-1	TRBD1	TRBJ1-5	ATGTGDSNQPQH
NA	TRBV28	NA	TRBJ1-5	ATSLGINQPQH
NA	TRBV30	NA	TRBJ1-2	AWSNDAGNYGYT
NA	TRBV30	NA	TRBJ2-1	AWTPWTSRNEQF
NA	TRBV13	TRBD1	TRBJ1-2	ASSLDRGSHGYT
NA	TRBV19	TRBD1	TRBJ1-1	ASSIGDSLREAF
NA	TRBV9	TRBD2	TRBJ2-2	ASSVGLAGGPGTGELF
NA	TRBV6-5	TRBD1	TRBJ1-1	ASSYEGALNTEAF
NA	TRBV7-2	TRBD1	TRBJ1-1	ASSLGGGNTEAF
NA	TRBV9	TRBD2	TRBJ2-3	ASSYGGGRADTQY
once	TRBV7-3	NA	TRBJ1-1	ASSFEGNTEAF
NA	TRBV4-1	NA	TRBJ2-1	ASSQDSGQPF
NA	TRBV25-1	NA	TRBJ1-6	ASSVQLNSPLH
NA	TRBV7-8	NA	TRBJ2-5	ASRPTRALQETQY
NA	TRBV29-1	NA	TRBJ2-5	SVEGAGRETQY
NA	TRBV30	NA	TRBJ2-1	AWSVIGAEQF
NA	TRBV28	TRBD1	TRBJ1-6	ASREGQVNSPLH
NA	TRBV6-1	TRBD2	TRBJ2-1	ASGRGGTNEQF
NA	TRBV11-2	TRBD2	TRBJ2-7	AITRGLAHYEQY
few	TRBV7-8	NA	TRBJ1-5	ASGRSRVGNQPQH
NA	TRBV4-3	TRBD1	TRBJ2-7	ASSLGQGLSYEQY
once	TRBV19	NA	TRBJ1-5	ASRTVGGNQPQH
NA	TRBV28	NA	TRBJ1-2	ASSLPPPGENYGYT